This T cell receptor (beta chain) came from a study of cytomegalovirus exposure and HLA in healthy donors. The overall study: It was reported in a later analysis that the same platform had been used for the 120 validation repertoires as for the approximately 700 first-cohort repertoires. General study points: The study found most TCR sequences rare, yet found some public TCRs in many donors. Subsequent analysis showed first-cohort TCR clusters tending to co-occur in around 110 validation repertoires. In vitro testing confirmed a few CMV-associated chains as specific for CMV antigens.

CDR1 and CDR2 (germline): MNHEY, SVGAGI. The CDR3 has 15 amino acids. V was clipped by 6 bases and J by 1 base; unmatched bases: 6. With regard to this clone: Its antigen remains unidentified.

The assay was immunoSEQ multiplex PCR, and TCRdb's table has in-frame clones only and misses some. The data show 150,000 to 250,000 clones, around 84% seen once. The sequence was collected from a woman aged 25-40 years in good health and CMV-seropositive. Sequenced input: PBMCs. The rearrangement uses TRBV6-5 and TRBJ2-7; 10 bases fit TRBD1. The CDR3 DNA reads as TGTGCCAGCAGCCCGAGGGACAGGGGTTCCTACGAGCAGTACTTC. Encoded protein: CASSPRDRGSYEQYF.